This T cell receptor beta chain is from a study of graft-versus-host responses after intestinal transplantation (dated by TCRdb to the early 2020s). At the level of the whole study: Recipients received multivisceral, liver-intestinal, or isolated intestinal transplants. Donor T cell macrochimerism was defined as a peak of at least 4% donor T cells among recipient peripheral blood mononuclear cells. Rather than being sequenced by the commercial service, samples from three later patients were sequenced in-house on an Illumina MiSeq and processed with MiXCR. Every recipient was given anti-thymocyte globulin induction, followed by around three years of maintenance tacrolimus and steroids. The cohort enrolled 20 to 25 intestinal transplant recipients including one retransplant, and a few patients lacking pretransplant specimens were excluded. After intestinal transplantation, graft-versus-host and host-versus-graft alloreactive T cell clones were followed in the graft, circulation and bone marrow using bulk TCR-beta CDR3 sequencing. To identify alloreactive clones, pre-transplant mixed lymphocyte reaction products were sequenced and compared with unstimulated pre-transplant donor and recipient T cells. Broad study findings and their caveats: GvH clones were detected in recipient bone marrow, and some appeared earlier in ileal mucosa or blood, consistent with an intestinal mucosal origin. Peak levels of circulating GvH clones were associated with declines in HvG clones early after transplant. Conclusions were limited by the relatively low number and heterogeneity of intestinal transplant patients. In the allografts of patients with donor T cell macrochimerism, GvH to HvG T cell clonal ratios were high.

Libraries were made using the immunoSEQ multiplex PCR assay. For most patients, genomic DNA was subjected to high-throughput TCR-beta CDR3 sequencing by Adaptive Biotechnologies. Processing in the source paper ran as follows. Adaptive's ImmunoSEQ software supplied the TCR sequencing data for under 20 patients, while MiXCR and VDJtools were used to process a few other patients. CDR3 nucleotide sequences shared by donor and recipient were removed because the origin of these sequences could not be assigned. At least 2-fold expansion over unstimulated cells and a minimum CFSE-low frequency of 0.002% (template counts) or 0.001% (read counts) were required for clones to be classified as alloreactive. A clone was considered mappable if detected in the sequenced pre-transplant spleen, lymph node, or MLR CFSE-low populations of the donor or recipient. Cumulative frequency of alloreactive clones was calculated as a percentage of all sequences weighted by copy number. TCRdb provides this immuneACCESS table in a form limited to in-frame rearrangements. Some clones are lacking; in checked studies, under half of them reflect an unresolved V gene, and why the rest are absent is not known. D and trimming were read from the DNA, whereas the V and J calls and clone size are those reported in that table. This sample lists 25,000 or so clones; 85% to 95% were detected once. The ten largest clonotypes hold less than 2% of the sample.

Blood samples were collected up to 4 times in the first month after transplant and then at least monthly when available. From the cysteine through the phenylalanine, the CDR3 covers 17 amino acids. Just the 51-base CDR3 DNA is kept, in frame starting at base 1. Reading the germline V gene gives CDR1 MGHDK and CDR2 SYGVNS. The trim is 1 base for V and 0 bases for J, with a gap of 16 bases between the germline ends. Points on this clone: Its antigen is currently not known. No base quality information exists; no much larger clone differs at one position.

This TCR was recovered from a human patient who received an intestinal transplant, so some T cells may come from the graft donor. The sequenced sample was PBMCs, obtained just under 40 days after intestinal transplant. The sequence joins TRBV25-1 to TRBJ2-7, with TRBD2 as a weak D call on 6 bases. The DNA sequence is TGTGCCAGCAGTGAATGTTGGAGCCTAGCGCTCTCCTACGAGCAGTACTTC. Translated, it reads CASSECWSLALSYEQYF.